The 24 T cell receptor beta chains below were found in one sample sequenced in a study of T cell repertoires in cytomegalovirus infection. No cognate antigen is known for these TCRs. MiXCR, run by TCRdb on the reads, gives a single entry per CDR3 protein. The table has some 920,000 distinct CDR3 sequences, around 30% seen once; the top ten hold 11% to 15%. Here the sequenced sample was cultured CD8+ T cells from PBMCs, taken from culture after CMV antigen stimulation. The receptors were gathered from a human donor in good health (CMV status not recorded). Some clones in this sample may be carry-over from other donors' samples.

As DNA, the CDR3 is TGTGCCAGTAGTGCCGGGACAGGGGTTGGCTATGGCTACACCTTC. This encodes CASSAGTGVGYGYTF. This chain joins TRBV19 and TRBJ1-2, with 10 nucleotides matching TRBD1. Per the germline V gene, CDR1 is LNHDA and CDR2 is SQIVND (reference sequence). The V gene end was trimmed by 5 bases and the J gene end by 4 bases; junction bases not matched to a gene: 7. This CDR3 is built from 15 residues.

This rearrangement joins TRBV19 to TRBJ1-5, with D possibly matching TRBD1 (5 bases). Trimming shortened V by 7 bases and J by 0 bases, and 16 bases separated the two germline ends. This CDR3 comprises 16 residues. Germline CDR1 and CDR2: LNHDA and SQIVND (reference sequence). The CDR3 DNA reads TGTGCCAGTAAAAAAATAAGGGACCTTAGCAATCAGCCCCAGCATTTT. Translated, it gives CASKKIRDLSNQPQHF.

In this sample, this clonotype turned up many times. J is TRBJ1-2 and V is TRBV7-9; D unresolved. Germline lookup yields CDR1 SEHNR and CDR2 FQNEAQ (reference sequence). The V gene lost 1 base and the J gene lost 3 bases, with 18 bases spanning the gap. This CDR3 region has 17 residues. CDR3 nucleotide sequence: TGTGCCAGCAGCTTAGATCTGGCTGGGAATGGGGACTATGGCTACACCTTC. Its translation is CASSLDLAGNGDYGYTF.

V usage is TRBV7-9 and J usage is TRBJ1-1, with D tentatively TRBD1 (6 bases). Germline V gene sequence: CDR1 SEHNR, CDR2 FQNEAQ (reference sequence). This CDR3 spans 16 amino acids. The V end was cut by 1 base, the J end by 6 bases, with 18 bases between. The DNA of the CDR3 is TGTGCCAGCAGCTTAGGGATCGTCAGGGGTAATTCTGAAGCTTTCTTT. This encodes CASSLGIVRGNSEAFF.

This clonotype was seen a few times. V gene TRBV6-6 combines with J gene TRBJ2-7; D tentatively fits TRBD1 or TRBD2 (6 bases each). Trimming stripped 7 bases from V and 4 bases from J, with 11 bases between. This CDR3 spans 12 amino acids. In germline, CDR1 is MNHNY, CDR2 SVGAGI (reference sequence). As DNA, the CDR3 is TGTGCCAGCAAGGGGGGCGAATACGAGCAGTACTTC. Amino acids: CASKGGEYEQYF.

This chain joins TRBV6-2 or TRBV6-3 and TRBJ2-7; D possibly corresponds to TRBD1 (6 bases). CDR1 MNHEY and CDR2 SVGEGT come from the germline V gene. The CDR3 is 13 residues long. V gave up 5 bases and J gave up 7 bases, with 15 bases separating them. The CDR3 loop reads CASSHGGLWEQYF. The CDR3, as DNA: TGTGCCAGCAGTCATGGGGGCCTGTGGGAGCAGTACTTC.

This clonotype was found many times. The gene calls are TRBV7-3 and TRBJ2-1, with D possibly matching TRBD1 (5 bases). Germline CDR1 reads SGHTA; CDR2 reads FQGTGA. The CDR3 runs 11 residues. Trimming removed 4 bases at V and 12 bases at J, with 10 bases between. CDR3 amino acids: CASSSGQGQFF. In DNA form, the CDR3 reads TGTGCCAGCAGCTCAGGGCAGGGGCAGTTCTTC. The full variable domain, with the rest looked up from reference TRBV7-3 and TRBJ2-1, is GAGVSQTPSNKVTEKGKYVELRCDPISGHTALYWYRQSLGQGPEFLIYFQGTGAADDSGLPNDRFFAVRPEGSVSTLKIQRTERGDSAVYLCASSSGQGQFFGPGTRLTVL.

The CDR3 is CASSESRSRFDTQYF. The CDR3 nucleotides read TGTGCCAGCAGTGAGTCGCGGAGCCGTTTTGATACGCAGTATTTT. This chain uses TRBV7-9 with TRBJ2-3; D is ambiguous. The CDR3 covers 15 residues. Deletions cut 6 bases from V and 6 bases from J, with 19 bases between. Per the germline V gene, CDR1 is SEHNR and CDR2 is FQNEAQ (reference sequence).

The chain uses TRBV20-1 and TRBJ2-1, with D perhaps matching TRBD1 or TRBD2 (5 bases each). The V and J ends lost 0 bases and 6 bases respectively, with 12 bases between them. CDR3 length: 14 amino acids. Germline V lookup: CDR1 DFQATT, CDR2 SNEGSKA (reference sequence). The CDR3 sequence: CSAREWGLGNEQFF. In DNA, the CDR3 is TGCAGTGCTAGAGAGTGGGGGTTAGGCAATGAGCAGTTCTTC.

This clonotype was recorded a few times. The J gene is TRBJ1-4, the V gene TRBV27; weak D call: TRBD1 (5 bases). The germline V gene encodes CDR1 MNHEY and CDR2 SMNVEV (reference sequence). Trimming left V 8 bases short and J 4 bases short, with 8 bases between. This CDR3 is built from 12 residues. CDR3 nucleotide sequence: TGTGCCAGCGGGGCCTTTAATGAAAAACTGTTTTTT. This translates into CASGAFNEKLFF.

This clonotype was picked up a small number of times. The rearrangement uses TRBV25-1 and TRBJ1-2; no clear D. The CDR3 consists of 13 residues. Trimming pared 4 bases from V and 5 bases from J, leaving 11 bases between. CDR1 and CDR2 (germline): MGHDK, SYGVNS. CDR3 residues: CASSGGSSYGYTF. CDR3 DNA sequence: TGTGCCAGCAGTGGCGGGAGCTCTTATGGCTACACCTTC.

A word on this clonotype: Its ends do not fully match the called genes, so a read error is possible. This chain uses TRBV2 with TRBJ1-2; 10 nucleotides line up with TRBD1. Germline CDR1 and CDR2: SNHLY and FYNNEI. The CDR3 loop spans 14 amino acids. The CDR3 DNA reads TGTGCCAGCAGCCCCGGACAGGGGGGCTATAGCTACACCTTC. It specifies CASSPGQGGYSYTF.

The V call is TRBV4-3, the J call TRBJ1-1; no definite D call. Germline CDR1 LGHNA, CDR2 YSLEER. V lost 4 bases and J lost 4, with 13 bases in between. The CDR3 is 14 residues long. CDR3 sequence (DNA): TGCGCCAGCAGCCCGGGAGGGTTATTCACTGAAGCTTTCTTT. Amino acids: CASSPGGLFTEAFF.

DNA for the CDR3: TGTGCCAGCAGTTGGCTCGGGACAGGGACGACTGAAGCTTTCTTT. Translating it yields CASSWLGTGTTEAFF. V and J are TRBV6-1 and TRBJ1-1, with 9 nucleotides matching TRBD1. The V gene's germline CDR1 is MNHNS and CDR2 SASEGT. The CDR3 covers 15 residues. The ends lost 5 bases at V and 5 bases at J; junction bases unmatched: 9.

This chain connects TRBV19 to TRBJ1-2; D might be TRBD1 (5 bases). The CDR3 contains 14 residues. Germline V lookup: CDR1 LNHDA, CDR2 SQIVND (reference sequence). The ends were cut back, 6 bases at V and 8 bases at J, with 19 bases in the middle. CDR3 bases: TGTGCCAGTAGCTGGGGCGGGAGTCAGTTCGGCTACACCTTC. Protein: CASSWGGSQFGYTF.

This clonotype was seen ten or more times. This chain links TRBV7-2 with TRBJ1-5, with 7 positions matching TRBD1. Germline CDR1 is SGHTA and CDR2 is FQGNSA. The junction had 15 bases not matched to a gene; V was cut back by 3 bases and J by 10 bases. CDR3 length equals 16 residues. CDR3 sequence reads: CASSFKDRVGAGPQHF. The DNA of the CDR3 is TGTGCCAGCAGCTTCAAAGACAGGGTCGGGGCCGGCCCCCAGCATTTT. Variable domain in full (rest from reference TRBV7-2 and TRBJ1-5): GAGVSQSPSNKVTEKGKDVELRCDPISGHTALYWYRQSLGQGLEFLIYFQGNSAPDKSGLPSDRFSAERTGGSVSTLTIQRTQQEDSAVYLCASSFKDRVGAGPQHFGDGTRLSIL.

J is TRBJ1-1 and V is TRBV19; a weak D match, TRBD1 (5 bases). The V end was cut by 6 bases, the J end by 4 bases, with 15 bases between. The CDR3 totals 14 residues. Germline CDR1 is LNHDA and CDR2 is SQIVND (reference sequence). The CDR3 protein is CASRTPGFGTEAFF. DNA of the CDR3: TGTGCCAGTAGAACGCCAGGGTTCGGCACTGAAGCTTTCTTT.

Note on this clonotype: This sequence may be a read error, since a much larger clone differs from it by one base. The rearrangement joins TRBV7-2 to TRBJ1-6; TRBD1 is a possible D gene (5 bases). This CDR3 is built from 16 residues. Germline-derived CDR1 and CDR2 are SGHTA and FQGNSA. In DNA form, the CDR3 reads TGTGTCAGCAGCCCGGCGGCGAGGGGCTCTAATTCACCCCTCCACTTT. Translation: CVSSPAARGSNSPLHF.

This sequence joins TRBV18 and TRBJ2-1; the D gene could be TRBD1 or TRBD2 (5 bases each). The germline V gene has CDR1 KGHSH and CDR2 LQKENI. There are 17 residues in the CDR3. V was shortened by 1 base and J by 7 bases, with 20 bases between the two germline ends. Here the CDR3 reads CASSPRAGTAVVNEQFF. Written as DNA, the CDR3 is TGTGCCAGCTCACCACGGGCCGGGACGGCCGTTGTAAATGAGCAGTTCTTC. The full variable domain, its missing parts supplied by reference TRBV18 and TRBJ2-1, is NAGVMQNPRHLVRRRGQEARLRCSPMKGHSHVYWYRQLPEEGLKFMVYLQKENIIDESGMPKERFSAEFPKEGPSILRIQQVVRGDSAAYFCASSPRAGTAVVNEQFFGPGTRLTVL.

This clonotype was seen a few times. The chain links TRBV24-1 to TRBJ2-7, with TRBD2 as a possible D gene (6 bases). Trimming shortened V by 0 bases and J by 0 bases, and 14 bases separated the two germline ends. CDR3 length: 17 amino acids. Germline CDR1 reads KGHDR; CDR2 reads SFDVKD. Written as DNA, the CDR3 is TGTGCCACCAGTGATTTGGGGGGGAGAAGGAGCTCCTACGAGCAGTACTTC. Encoded protein: CATSDLGGRRSSYEQYF.

In its sample, this clonotype was seen a few times. The V call is TRBV18, the J call TRBJ2-3; the D gene is possibly TRBD1 (5 bases). The CDR3 length is 15 residues. The V end lost 4 bases, the J end lost 2 bases, and 13 bases lay between the germline ends. Germline lookup yields CDR1 KGHSH and CDR2 LQKENI. In DNA, the CDR3 is TGTGCCAGCTCACTTACCGGACAAGTCACAGATACGCAGTATTTT. It is translated as CASSLTGQVTDTQYF.

The chain couples TRBV7-6 to TRBJ2-2, with a possible D match to TRBD1 (5 bases). The length of the CDR3 is 18 residues. Germline CDR1 and CDR2: SGHVS and FNYEAQ. Trimming left V 0 bases short and J 0 bases short, with 14 bases between. DNA for the CDR3: TGTGCCAGCAGCTTAGCCCTTAGGACACTAACGAACACCGGGGAGCTGTTTTTT. It encodes CASSLALRTLTNTGELFF.

This clonotype has just a few counts. The J gene is TRBJ1-1, the V gene TRBV28, with 9 bases identical to TRBD1. The V gene's germline CDR1 is MDHEN and CDR2 SYDVKM. J gave up 2 bases and V 4 bases, and 11 bases lay outside the gene matches. The CDR3 has 17 amino acids. DNA of the CDR3: TGTGCCAGCAGTTATGGGTGGCGACAGGGGGTTAACACTGAAGCTTTCTTT. This encodes CASSYGWRQGVNTEAFF.

This clonotype was seen a few times. The rearrangement joins TRBV7-8 to TRBJ2-1; 8 bases fit TRBD2. V shed 5 bases and J 5 bases; nucleotides not matched to a gene: 8. The CDR3 length is 15 residues. Germline V gene lookup returns CDR1 SGHVS and CDR2 FQNEAQ. DNA of the CDR3: TGTGCCAGCAGCCCCCGAAGCGGGGGTCACAATGAGCAGTTCTTC. Its translation is CASSPRSGGHNEQFF.